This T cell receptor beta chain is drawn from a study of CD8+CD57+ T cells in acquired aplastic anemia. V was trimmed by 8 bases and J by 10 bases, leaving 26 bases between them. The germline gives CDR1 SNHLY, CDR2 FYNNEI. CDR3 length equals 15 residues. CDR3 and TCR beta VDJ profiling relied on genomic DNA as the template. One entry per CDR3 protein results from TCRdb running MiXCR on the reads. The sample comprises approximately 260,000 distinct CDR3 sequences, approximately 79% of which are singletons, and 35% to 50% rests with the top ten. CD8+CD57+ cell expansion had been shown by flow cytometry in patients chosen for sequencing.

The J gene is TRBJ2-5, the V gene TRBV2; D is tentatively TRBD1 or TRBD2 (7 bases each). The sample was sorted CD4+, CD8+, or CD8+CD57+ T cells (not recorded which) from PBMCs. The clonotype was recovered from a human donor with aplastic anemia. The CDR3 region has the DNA TGTGCCAGCGGTTCTAGCGGCACTTGGGGACAGAACCAGTACTTC. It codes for CASGSSGTWGQNQYF.